This entry is about one T cell receptor (beta chain). The record originates from a study of blood T cells in healthy people across ages. Through a sample-barcoded 5' primer and a J-beta primer mix, a second PCR was run for roughly 7 to 12 cycles. TCRdb re-derived calls from the 5' RACE reads in MiXCR, one entry per CDR3 protein. This sample has approximately 1,700,000 distinct CDR3 sequences, with roughly two fifths found just once. The receptor comes from a human donor in good health. Sequencing was performed on blood.

The CDR3 nucleotides are TGCAGTGCTAGAGATTCCAGACTAGCGGGTCGCCCGGATACGCAGTATTTT. Translating gives CSARDSRLAGRPDTQYF. The rearrangement joins TRBV20-1 to TRBJ2-3, with 10 bases matching TRBD2. This CDR3 is 17 amino acids long. Germline-derived CDR1 and CDR2 are DFQATT and SNEGSKA (reference sequence). With 0 bases clipped from V and 6 bases from J, the junction kept 12 bases outside the gene matches.